This is a list of T cell receptor beta chains from one sample in a study of blood T cell repertoires in COVID-19. Clones were read by immunoSEQ multiplex PCR, and TCRdb kept only the in-frame ones, dropping some. Of approximately 6,000 clones listed, 86% are singletons. The material sequenced was peripheral blood. These TCRs come from a human donor in a cohort sampled during active COVID-19. Both conserved end residues are part of each CDR3. A D gene is named only where the DNA matches it firmly. Clone sizes are given selectively: once, few, many, or a class where the clone is expanded.

size | J | D | V | CDR3 | DNA
NA | TRBJ1-2 | NA | TRBV6-6 | CASSYSDTNYGYTF | TGTGCCAGCAGTTACTCGGACACTAACTATGGCTACACCTTC
NA | TRBJ1-4 | NA | TRBV4-1 | CASRVRQDYNEKLFF | TGCGCCAGCAGGGTTAGGCAGGACTACAATGAAAAACTGTTTTTT
few | TRBJ1-6 | NA | TRBV6-4 | CASSAKTTSSYNSPLHF | TGTGCCAGCAGCGCCAAAACTACTAGCTCCTATAATTCACCCCTCCACTTT
NA | TRBJ1-2 | NA | TRBV7-9 | CASSFPSTF | TGTGCCAGCAGCTTCCCCTCCACCTTC
few | TRBJ2-7 | NA | TRBV7-3 | CASSLMGTNSYEQYF | TGTGCCAGCAGCTTAATGGGGACAAACTCCTACGAGCAGTACTTC
NA | TRBJ2-3 | TRBD2 | TRBV10-1 | CASSELSGATDTQYF | TGCGCCAGCAGTGAGCTAAGCGGGGCCACAGATACGCAGTATTTT
NA | TRBJ2-3 | TRBD2 | TRBV27 | CASRGLSTDTQYF | TGTGCCAGCAGGGGACTAAGCACAGATACGCAGTATTTT
NA | TRBJ2-3 | NA | TRBV4-1 | CASSLEEAGGTDTQYF | TGCGCCAGCAGCCTAGAGGAGGCAGGGGGGACAGATACGCAGTATTTT
once | TRBJ2-4 | NA | TRBV3-1/TRBV3-2 | CASSQNRDGIQYF | TGTGCCAGCAGCCAAAACAGGGATGGCATTCAGTACTTC
NA | TRBJ2-3 | NA | TRBV5-6 | CASSFGGGSTDTQYF | TGTGCCAGCAGCTTTGGTGGGGGGTCCACAGATACGCAGTATTTT
NA | TRBJ1-1 | NA | TRBV14 | CASSGFTEAFF | TGTGCCAGCAGCGGCTTTACTGAAGCTTTCTTT
NA | TRBJ2-1 | TRBD2 | TRBV7-8 | CASSLTSGGPFF | TGTGCCAGCAGCCTCACTAGCGGGGGGCCTTTCTTC
NA | TRBJ1-1 | TRBD1 | TRBV6-5 | CASRRQGALNTEAFF | TGTGCCAGCAGACGACAGGGGGCCCTGAACACTGAAGCTTTCTTT
once | TRBJ1-1 | TRBD1 | TRBV7-9 | CASSFDRARNTEAFF | TGTGCCAGCAGCTTTGACAGGGCCCGAAACACTGAAGCTTTCTTT
NA | TRBJ2-5 | TRBD1 | TRBV7-9 | CASSSGTGGAGRETQYF | TGTGCCAGCAGCTCAGGGACAGGGGGCGCAGGACGAGAGACCCAGTACTTC
NA | TRBJ2-5 | NA | TRBV5-1 | CASSDSTETQYF | TGCGCCAGCAGCGATTCTACAGAGACCCAGTACTTC
few | TRBJ1-2 | TRBD1 | TRBV5-6 | CASSSGQTYGYTF | TGTGCCAGCAGCTCGGGACAGACCTATGGCTACACCTTC
NA | TRBJ2-1 | NA | TRBV6-5 | CASMRGGAYNEQFF | TGTGCCAGCATGAGAGGGGGGGCGTACAATGAGCAGTTCTTC
NA | TRBJ2-5 | NA | TRBV10-3 | CAIRGAGEETQYF | TGTGCCATCAGGGGGGCAGGGGAAGAGACCCAGTACTTC
NA | TRBJ1-4 | NA | TRBV4-2 | CASSQEGIRTTNEKLFF | TGTGCCAGCAGCCAGGAGGGGATTCGTACAACTAATGAAAAACTGTTTTTT
NA | TRBJ2-7 | NA | TRBV7-8 | CASSLVSATASYEQYF | TGTGCCAGCAGCTTAGTTAGTGCGACAGCCTCCTACGAGCAGTACTTC
NA | TRBJ1-2 | NA | TRBV6-5 | CATATGGRLSGYTF | TGTGCCACCGCGACGGGGGGCCGTTTAAGTGGCTACACCTTC
NA | TRBJ1-4 | TRBD1 | TRBV20-1 | CSAIETGTEKLFF | TGCAGTGCTATTGAGACAGGGACTGAAAAACTGTTTTTT
NA | TRBJ2-2 | NA | TRBV5-1 | CASNSDSGTGELFF | TGCGCCAGCAATTCGGACAGCGGCACCGGGGAGCTGTTTTTT
NA | TRBJ1-3 | NA | TRBV10-3 | CAISAGRSASGNTIYF | TGTGCCATCAGCGCGGGTCGGTCAGCCTCTGGAAACACCATATATTTT
NA | TRBJ2-1 | NA | TRBV7-6 | CASSLQGGLMNNEQFF | TGTGCCAGCAGCTTACAGGGGGGACTGATGAACAATGAGCAGTTCTTC
NA | TRBJ2-3 | TRBD1 | TRBV7-6 | CASSGRQGTADTQYF | TGTGCCAGCAGCGGGAGACAGGGGACGGCAGATACGCAGTATTTT
NA | TRBJ2-3 | NA | TRBV15 | CATSREGADTQYF | TGTGCCACCAGCAGAGAAGGGGCGGATACGCAGTATTTT
NA | TRBJ2-6 | NA | TRBV7-8 | CASSLTTGSFSGANVLTF | TGTGCCAGCAGCTTAACGACAGGATCTTTCTCTGGGGCCAACGTCCTGACTTTC
NA | TRBJ2-7 | NA | TRBV6-1 | CASSEAGGGVYEQYF | TGTGCCAGCAGTGAAGCGGGGGGAGGAGTCTACGAGCAGTACTTC
NA | TRBJ2-5 | TRBD1 | TRBV2 | CASSEGTAQETQYF | TGTGCCAGCAGTGAGGGGACAGCTCAAGAGACCCAGTACTTC
NA | TRBJ2-7 | TRBD1 | TRBV9 | CASSRFWDRVGEQYF | TGTGCCAGCAGCAGGTTCTGGGACAGGGTAGGCGAGCAGTACTTC